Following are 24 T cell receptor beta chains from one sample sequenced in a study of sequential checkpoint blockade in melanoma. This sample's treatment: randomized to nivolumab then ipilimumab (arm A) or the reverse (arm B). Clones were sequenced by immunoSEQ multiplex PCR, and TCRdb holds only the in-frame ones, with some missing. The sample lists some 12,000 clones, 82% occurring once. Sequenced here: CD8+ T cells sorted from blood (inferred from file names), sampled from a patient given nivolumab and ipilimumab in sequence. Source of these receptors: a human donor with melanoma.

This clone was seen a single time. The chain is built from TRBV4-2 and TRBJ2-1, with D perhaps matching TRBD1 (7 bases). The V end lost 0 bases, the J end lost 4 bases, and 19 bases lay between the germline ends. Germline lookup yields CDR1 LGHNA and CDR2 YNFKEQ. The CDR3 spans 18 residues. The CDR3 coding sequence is TGTGCCAGCAGCCAAGATCAAACTAGCAGGGGGGAATACAATGAGCAGTTCTTC. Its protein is CASSQDQTSRGEYNEQFF.

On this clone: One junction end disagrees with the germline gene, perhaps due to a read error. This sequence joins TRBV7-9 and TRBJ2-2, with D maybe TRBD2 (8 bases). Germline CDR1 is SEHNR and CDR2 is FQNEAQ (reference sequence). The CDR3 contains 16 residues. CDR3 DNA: TGTGCCAGCAGCGTAGCGGGACAGCCGAACACCGGGGAGCTGTTTTTT. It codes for CASSVAGQPNTGELFF.

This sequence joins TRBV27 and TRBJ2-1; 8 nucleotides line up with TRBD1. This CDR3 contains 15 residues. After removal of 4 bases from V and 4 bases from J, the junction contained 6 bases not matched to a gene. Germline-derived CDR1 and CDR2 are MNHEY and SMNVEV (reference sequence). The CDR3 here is CASSSRDRRYNEQFF. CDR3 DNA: TGTGCCAGCAGTTCCCGGGACAGGCGGTACAATGAGCAGTTCTTC.

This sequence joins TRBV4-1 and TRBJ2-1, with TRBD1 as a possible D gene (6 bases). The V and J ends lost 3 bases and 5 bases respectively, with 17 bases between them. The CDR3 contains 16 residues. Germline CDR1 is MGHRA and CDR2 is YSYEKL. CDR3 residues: CASSHSQGRIDNEQFF. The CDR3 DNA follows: TGCGCCAGCAGCCATTCTCAGGGGCGAATCGACAATGAGCAGTTCTTC.

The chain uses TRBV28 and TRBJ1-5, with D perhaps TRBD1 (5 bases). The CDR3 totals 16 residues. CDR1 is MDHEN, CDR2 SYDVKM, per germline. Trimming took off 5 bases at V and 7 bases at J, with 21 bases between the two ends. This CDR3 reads CASSVSPPTAEQPQHF. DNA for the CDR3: TGTGCCAGCAGTGTATCCCCGCCGACAGCAGAGCAGCCCCAGCATTTT.

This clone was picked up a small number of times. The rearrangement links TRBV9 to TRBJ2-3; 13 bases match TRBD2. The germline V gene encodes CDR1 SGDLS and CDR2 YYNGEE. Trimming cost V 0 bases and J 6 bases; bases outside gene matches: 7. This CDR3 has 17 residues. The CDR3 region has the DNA TGTGCCAGCAGCGTAGCTGAACTAGCGGGAGGGGCCGATACGCAGTATTTT. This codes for CASSVAELAGGADTQYF.

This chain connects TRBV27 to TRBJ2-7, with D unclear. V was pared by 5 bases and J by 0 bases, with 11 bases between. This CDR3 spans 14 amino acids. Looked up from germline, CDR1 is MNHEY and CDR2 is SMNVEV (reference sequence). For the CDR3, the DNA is TGTGCCAGCAGTCTTGATGGCCGCTCCTACGAGCAGTACTTC. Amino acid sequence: CASSLDGRSYEQYF.

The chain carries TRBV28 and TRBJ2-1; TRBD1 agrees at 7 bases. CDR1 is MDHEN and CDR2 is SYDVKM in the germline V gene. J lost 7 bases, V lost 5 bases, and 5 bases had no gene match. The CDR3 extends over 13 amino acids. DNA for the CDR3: TGTGCCAGCAGTGTCAGGGGGTGGAATGAGCAGTTCTTC. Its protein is CASSVRGWNEQFF. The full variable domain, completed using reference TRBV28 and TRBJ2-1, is DVKVTQSSRYLVKRTGEKVFLECVQDMDHENMFWYRQDPGLGLRLIYFSYDVKMKEKGDIPEGYSVSREKKERFSLILESASTNQTSMYLCASSVRGWNEQFFGPGTRLTVL.

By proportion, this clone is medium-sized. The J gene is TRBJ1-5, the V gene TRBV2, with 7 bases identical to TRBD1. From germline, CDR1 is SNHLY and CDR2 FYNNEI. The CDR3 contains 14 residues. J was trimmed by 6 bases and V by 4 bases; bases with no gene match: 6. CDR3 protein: CASSGQGLIQPQHF. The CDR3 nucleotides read TGTGCCAGCAGTGGACAGGGTTTGATTCAGCCCCAGCATTTT.

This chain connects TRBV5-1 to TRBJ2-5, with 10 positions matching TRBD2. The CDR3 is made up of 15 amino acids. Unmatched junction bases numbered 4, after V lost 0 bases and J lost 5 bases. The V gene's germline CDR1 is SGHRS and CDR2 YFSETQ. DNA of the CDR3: TGCGCCAGCAGCTTGGCTAGCGGGGGCTCGGAGACCCAGTACTTC. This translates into CASSLASGGSETQYF.

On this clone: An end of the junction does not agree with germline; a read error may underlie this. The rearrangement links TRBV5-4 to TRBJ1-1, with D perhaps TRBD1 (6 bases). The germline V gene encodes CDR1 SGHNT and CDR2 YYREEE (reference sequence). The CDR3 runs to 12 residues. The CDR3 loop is CASGFRGTEAFF. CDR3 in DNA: TGTGCCAGCGGCTTCAGGGGCACTGAAGCTTTCTTT. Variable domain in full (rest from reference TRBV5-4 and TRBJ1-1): ETGVTQSPTHLIKTRGQQVTLRCSSQSGHNTVSWYQQALGQGPQFIFQYYREEENGRGNFPPRFSGLQFPNYSSELNVNALELDDSALYLCASGFRGTEAFFGQGTRLTVV.

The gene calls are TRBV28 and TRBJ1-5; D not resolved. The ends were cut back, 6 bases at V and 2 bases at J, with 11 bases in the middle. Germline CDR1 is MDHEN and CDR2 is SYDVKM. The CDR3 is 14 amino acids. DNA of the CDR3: TGTGCCAGCAGCCCCCCCGGGGGCAATCAGCCCCAGCATTTT. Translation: CASSPPGGNQPQHF. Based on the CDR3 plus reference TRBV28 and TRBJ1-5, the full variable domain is DVKVTQSSRYLVKRTGEKVFLECVQDMDHENMFWYRQDPGLGLRLIYFSYDVKMKEKGDIPEGYSVSREKKERFSLILESASTNQTSMYLCASSPPGGNQPQHFGDGTRLSIL.

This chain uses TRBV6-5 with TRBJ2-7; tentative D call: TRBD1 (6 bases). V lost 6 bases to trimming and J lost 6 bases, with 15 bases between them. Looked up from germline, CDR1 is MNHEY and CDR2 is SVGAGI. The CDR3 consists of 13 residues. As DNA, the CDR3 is TGTGCCAGCAGCAACAGGGTAGGGGTCGAGCAGTACTTC. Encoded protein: CASSNRVGVEQYF.

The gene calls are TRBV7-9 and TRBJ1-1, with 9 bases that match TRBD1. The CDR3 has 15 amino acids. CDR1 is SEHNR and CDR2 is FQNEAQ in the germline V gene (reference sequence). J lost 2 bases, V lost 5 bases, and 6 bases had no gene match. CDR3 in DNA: TGTGCCAGCAGCCCGACGGACAGGGGCAACACTGAAGCTTTCTTT. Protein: CASSPTDRGNTEAFF.

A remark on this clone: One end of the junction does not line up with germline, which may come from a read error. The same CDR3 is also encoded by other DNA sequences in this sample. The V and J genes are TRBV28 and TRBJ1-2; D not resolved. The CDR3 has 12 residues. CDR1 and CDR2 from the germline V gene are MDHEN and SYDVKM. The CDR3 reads CASSLGGSSYTF. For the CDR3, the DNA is TGCGCCAGCAGTTTAGGAGGGTCCTCCTACACCTTC.

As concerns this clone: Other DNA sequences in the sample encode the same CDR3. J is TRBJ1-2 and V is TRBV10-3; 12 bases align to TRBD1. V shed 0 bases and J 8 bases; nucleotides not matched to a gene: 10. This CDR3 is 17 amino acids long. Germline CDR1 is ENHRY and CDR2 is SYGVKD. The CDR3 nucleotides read TGTGCCATCAGTGAGTCGAGCCGGGACAGGGGGCGTCACGGCTACACCTTC. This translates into CAISESSRDRGRHGYTF.

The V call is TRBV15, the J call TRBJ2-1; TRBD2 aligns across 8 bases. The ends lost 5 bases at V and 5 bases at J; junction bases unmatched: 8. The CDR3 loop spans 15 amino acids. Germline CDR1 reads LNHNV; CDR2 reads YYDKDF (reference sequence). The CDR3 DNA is TGTGCCACCAGCCGCCTCGCGGGGGGTAACAATGAGCAGTTCTTC. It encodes CATSRLAGGNNEQFF.

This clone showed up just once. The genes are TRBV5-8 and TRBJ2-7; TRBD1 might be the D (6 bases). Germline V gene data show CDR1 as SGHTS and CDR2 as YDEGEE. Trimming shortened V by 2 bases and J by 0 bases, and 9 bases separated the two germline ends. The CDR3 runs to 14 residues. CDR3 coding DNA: TGTGCCAGCAGCTTCGGACAGACCTCCTACGAGCAGTACTTC. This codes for CASSFGQTSYEQYF.

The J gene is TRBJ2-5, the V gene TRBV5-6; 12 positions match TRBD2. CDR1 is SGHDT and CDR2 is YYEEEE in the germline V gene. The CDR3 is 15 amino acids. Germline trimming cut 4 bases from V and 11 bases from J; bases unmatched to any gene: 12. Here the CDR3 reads CASSPGLAGRNVQYF. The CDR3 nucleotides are TGTGCCAGCAGCCCCGGACTAGCGGGGAGAAATGTTCAGTACTTC.

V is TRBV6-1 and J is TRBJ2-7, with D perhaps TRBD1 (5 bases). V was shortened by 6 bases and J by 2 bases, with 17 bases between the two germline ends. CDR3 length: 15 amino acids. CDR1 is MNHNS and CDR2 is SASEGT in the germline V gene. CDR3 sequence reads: CASSARSGLAYEQYF. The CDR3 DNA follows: TGTGCCAGCAGCGCCCGTTCAGGGCTGGCCTACGAGCAGTACTTC.

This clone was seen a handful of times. The CDR3 reads CASSLGASGSGNTIYF. The CDR3, as DNA: TGTGCCAGCAGTTTGGGGGCCTCGGGGTCCGGAAACACCATATATTTT. V and J are TRBV28 and TRBJ1-3; D is perhaps TRBD1 (6 bases). Trimming cost V 3 bases and J 4 bases, with 16 bases left between them. CDR3 size: 16 residues. Germline V gene data show CDR1 as MDHEN and CDR2 as SYDVKM.

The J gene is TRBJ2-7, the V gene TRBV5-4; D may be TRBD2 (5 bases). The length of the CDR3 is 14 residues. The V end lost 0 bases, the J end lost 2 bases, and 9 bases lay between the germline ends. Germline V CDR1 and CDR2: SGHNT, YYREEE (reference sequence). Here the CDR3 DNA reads TGTGCCAGCAGCTTGGAACGGGAAACCTACGAGCAGTACTTC. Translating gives CASSLERETYEQYF. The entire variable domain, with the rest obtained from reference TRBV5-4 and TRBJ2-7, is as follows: ETGVTQSPTHLIKTRGQQVTLRCSSQSGHNTVSWYQQALGQGPQFIFQYYREEENGRGNFPPRFSGLQFPNYSSELNVNALELDDSALYLCASSLERETYEQYFGPGTRLTVT.

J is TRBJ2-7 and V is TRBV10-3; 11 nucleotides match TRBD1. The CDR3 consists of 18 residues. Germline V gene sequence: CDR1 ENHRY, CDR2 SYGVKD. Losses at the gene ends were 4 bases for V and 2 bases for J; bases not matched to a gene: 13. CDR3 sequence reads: CAISGVGTGGFIPYEQYF. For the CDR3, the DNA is TGTGCCATCAGTGGTGTAGGGACAGGGGGATTTATTCCCTACGAGCAGTACTTC.

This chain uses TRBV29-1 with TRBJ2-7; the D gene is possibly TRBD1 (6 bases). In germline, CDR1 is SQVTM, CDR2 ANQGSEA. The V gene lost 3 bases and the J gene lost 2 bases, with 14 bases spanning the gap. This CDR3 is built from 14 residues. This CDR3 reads CSVEEPQGPYEQYF. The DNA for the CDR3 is TGCAGCGTTGAGGAACCACAGGGACCCTACGAGCAGTACTTC.